A selection of T cell receptor beta chains follows, all from one sample in a study of cytomegalovirus exposure and HLA in healthy donors. Some clones are missing from TCRdb's copy, which holds only in-frame ones; the method was immunoSEQ multiplex PCR. The sample gives about 150,000 clones, more than 75% of which show up once; 6% to 8.5% is in the top ten. The sequenced sample was PBMCs. These receptors were collected from a man under 40 in good health and CMV-seropositive. Each CDR3 is given with its conserved first and last residue. Fields, in order: D gene, J gene, clone size, V gene, CDR3 DNA, CDR3 protein. A D gene is named only where the DNA matches it firmly. Rows give clone size only sometimes, using once, few, many, or a class for an expanded clone.

NA TRBJ1-1 NA TRBV7-2 TGTGCCAGCAGCTACGGGGTCCAACGTTCTGAAGCTTTCTTT CASSYGVQRSEAFF
TRBD2 TRBJ2-3 NA TRBV4-2 TGTGCCAGCAGCCAAGGGACTAGCGGAAGCACAGATACGCAGTATTTT CASSQGTSGSTDTQYF
TRBD2 TRBJ2-4 NA TRBV28 TGTGCCAGCAGTCCGTCCGGGCTGGGGGGGACCAAAAACATTCAGTACTTC CASSPSGLGGTKNIQYF
NA TRBJ1-1 NA TRBV2 TGTGCCAGCACCCAGCAAGGGGGGAACACTGAAGCTTTCTTT CASTQQGGNTEAFF
TRBD1 TRBJ2-5 NA TRBV19 TGTGCCTCCGGAGGACAGGGGCTCCGAGAGACCCAGTACTTC CASGGQGLRETQYF
NA TRBJ1-5 NA TRBV19 TGTGCCAGTACCCCGGGGAGCAATCAGCCCCAGCATTTT CASTPGSNQPQHF
NA TRBJ1-6 NA TRBV18 TGTGCCAGCTCACCGGAGGGTAGTTATTCACCCCTCCACTTT CASSPEGSYSPLHF
TRBD1 TRBJ1-5 once TRBV5-6 TGTGCCAGCAGCTGGGGGACAGGGGGCAATCAGCCCCAGCATTTT CASSWGTGGNQPQHF
TRBD1 TRBJ1-1 NA TRBV19 TGTGCCAGTAGGAGGACAGGGAAGGACACTGAAGCTTTCTTT CASRRTGKDTEAFF
NA TRBJ1-2 NA TRBV4-3 TGCGCCAGCAGCCATGATCCCTCCCAGGGCTACACCTTC CASSHDPSQGYTF
NA TRBJ1-5 NA TRBV5-6 TGTGCCAGCAGCTTGATAGGAGGAAGCAATCAGCCCCAGCATTTT CASSLIGGSNQPQHF
NA TRBJ1-1 NA TRBV12-5 TGTGCTAGTGGTTCCCGAGGTGGGGAAGCTTTCTTT CASGSRGGEAFF
TRBD2 TRBJ2-1 few TRBV7-3 TGTGCCAGCAGCAAACTAGCGGGGGGGCAATTTGATGAGCAGTTCTTC CASSKLAGGQFDEQFF
NA TRBJ2-6 NA TRBV4-1 TGCGCCAGCAGCCAAGTCCGGACTTCCTCTGGGGCCAACGTCCTGACTTTC CASSQVRTSSGANVLTF
NA TRBJ2-5 NA TRBV6-5 TGTGCCAGCAGCTCGCCCCTCTCCGGGACTGAGACCCAGTACTTC CASSSPLSGTETQYF
TRBD2 TRBJ2-5 NA TRBV5-1 TGCGCCAGCAGCTTGGATGGGACTAGCTTGGAGACCCAGTACTTC CASSLDGTSLETQYF
NA TRBJ1-2 NA TRBV7-2 TGTGCCAGCAGCCCCCGGGACAAGTGGGGCTACACCTTC CASSPRDKWGYTF
NA TRBJ2-7 NA TRBV6-5 TGTGCCAGCAGAGCCGGGAGCACCTACGAGCAGTACTTC CASRAGSTYEQYF
TRBD2 TRBJ2-3 NA TRBV5-1 TGCGCCAGCAGCTTCCTAGCGGGGGACTTCACAGATACGCAGTATTTT CASSFLAGDFTDTQYF
TRBD1 TRBJ2-2 NA TRBV4-1 TGCGCCAGCAGCCAAGAAGGGGACAGGGGCACCGGGGAGCTGTTTTTT CASSQEGDRGTGELFF
TRBD1 TRBJ2-1 NA TRBV7-9 TGTGCCAGCAAGGGGACAGTAGACAATGAGCAGTTCTTC CASKGTVDNEQFF
NA TRBJ2-2 NA TRBV7-3 TGTGCCAGCAGCCCGAGTAGAACCGGGGAGCTGTTTTTT CASSPSRTGELFF
TRBD2 TRBJ2-2 few TRBV7-2 TGTGCCAGCAGCTTAGGACTAGCGGGGCTCCTCGGGGAGCTGTTTTTT CASSLGLAGLLGELFF
TRBD1 TRBJ1-4 NA TRBV27 TGTGCCAGCAGTTCCTACAGGGGGCTCGTATCAACTAATGAAAAACTGTTTTTT CASSSYRGLVSTNEKLFF
NA TRBJ2-1 NA TRBV7-5 TGTGCCAGAAGCTTACTAGGGGGCCTCTCCTACAATGAGCAGTTCTTC CARSLLGGLSYNEQFF
TRBD2 TRBJ2-7 NA TRBV25-1 TGTGCCAGCAGTGTTCCCCCCGGAGGCGGGAGGGCTGACGAGCAGTACTTC CASSVPPGGGRADEQYF
NA TRBJ1-4 NA TRBV18 TGTGCCAGCTCACCGGGCCTTGGTGAAAAACTGTTTTTT CASSPGLGEKLFF
NA TRBJ1-3 NA TRBV19 TGTGCCAGTAAGGATGGAGGGCAAACTGGAAACACCATATATTTT CASKDGGQTGNTIYF
TRBD1 TRBJ1-3 NA TRBV5-6 TGTGCCAGCAGCTCCGGGACAGAGCTCTCTGGAAACACCATATATTTT CASSSGTELSGNTIYF
TRBD1 TRBJ1-1 once TRBV2 TGTGCCAGCAGGACAGGGGCAGCTGAAGCTTTCTTT CASRTGAAEAFF
TRBD1 TRBJ1-4 NA TRBV4-1 TGCGCCACCTCGAAACCTGAGACAGGGCGTAATGAAAAACTGTTTTTT CATSKPETGRNEKLFF
NA TRBJ2-2 NA TRBV10-3 TGTGCCATCAGGACGGGGGGCGCGAACACCGGGGAGCTGTTTTTT CAIRTGGANTGELFF
TRBD1 TRBJ2-7 NA TRBV27 TGTGCCAGCAGTCCGATGACAGGGGGCCACCACGAGCAGTACTTC CASSPMTGGHHEQYF
TRBD2 TRBJ2-1 NA TRBV5-4 TGTGCCAGCAGCTTGGGAGCGGGGGGCCTCAATGAGCAGTTCTTC CASSLGAGGLNEQFF
NA TRBJ1-1 NA TRBV10-3 TGTGCCATCAGCGGGACTTCGAACACTGAAGCTTTCTTT CAISGTSNTEAFF
NA TRBJ1-1 NA TRBV18 TGTGCCAGCTCACCACCGAAAAGGGGGGGACCGACCTTCGAAGCTTTCTTT CASSPPKRGGPTFEAFF
NA TRBJ1-1 NA TRBV30 TGTGCCTGGAGTTGGGACACGCGGAACACTGAAGCTTTCTTT CAWSWDTRNTEAFF
NA TRBJ2-1 few TRBV19 TGTGCCAGTAGTATCCAAAGGGGGTGGGGGAGCCCTCTCAATGAGCAGTTCTTC CASSIQRGWGSPLNEQFF
TRBD1 TRBJ1-2 NA TRBV29-1 TGCAGCGTTGATGGACAGGAGGATGGCTACACCTTC CSVDGQEDGYTF